The subject of this entry is one T cell receptor (beta chain). The antigen remains undetermined. This entry belongs to a study of vaccination effects on CD4 cells after COVID-19. Study observations and caveats: At late timepoints after vaccination, vaccine- and infection-induced clones shrank markedly. From healthy vaccinees, only 1 of 255 vaccine-induced clones also reacted to common cold coronaviruses.

The ViraFEST assay expanded antigen-specific CD4+ T cells with viral peptide pools before sequencing. Following an approximately 11-day culture, CD4+ T cells were purified. After approximately 2 million PBMC were placed in each well, they were cultured with approximately 9.4 IU/ml IL-2 and approximately 9.4 ug/ml peptides. V shed 6 bases and J 8 bases; nucleotides not matched to a gene: 8. This CDR3 is 12 amino acids long. Germline V gives CDR1 SQVTM, CDR2 ANQGSEA. TCRdb's copy holds only in-frame clones and misses some; the assay was immunoSEQ multiplex PCR. The sample has around 54,000 clones, over 75% seen once; the top ten hold 2.4%.

This TCR came from a human donor who received a COVID-19 vaccine. Sequencing was performed on CD4+ T cells from PBMCs cultured with HCoV-229E spike peptides, taken before COVID-19 vaccination. This rearrangement joins TRBV29-1 to TRBJ1-2, with 8 bases that match TRBD1. The CDR3 sequence: CSVTTDRAGYTF. CDR3 coding DNA: TGCAGCGTCACTACGGACAGGGCCGGCTACACCTTC.